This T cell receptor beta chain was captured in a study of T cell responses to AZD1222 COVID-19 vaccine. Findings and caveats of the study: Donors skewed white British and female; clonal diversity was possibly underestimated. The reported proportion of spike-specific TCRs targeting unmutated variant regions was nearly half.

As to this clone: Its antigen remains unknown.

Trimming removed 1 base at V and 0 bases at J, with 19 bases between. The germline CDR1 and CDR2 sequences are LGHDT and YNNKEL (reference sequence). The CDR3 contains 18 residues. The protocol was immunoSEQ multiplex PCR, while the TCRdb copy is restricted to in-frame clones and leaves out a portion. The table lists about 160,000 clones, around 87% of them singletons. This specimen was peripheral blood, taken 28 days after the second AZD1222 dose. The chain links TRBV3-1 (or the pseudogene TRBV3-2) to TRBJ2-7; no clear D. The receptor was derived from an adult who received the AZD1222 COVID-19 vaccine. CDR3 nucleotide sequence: TGTGCCAGCAGCCAAGCTGTCCTAGACAACGAGGACTCCTACGAGCAGTACTTC. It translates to CASSQAVLDNEDSYEQYF.